The 11 T cell receptor beta chains given below trace back to one sample, sequenced in a study of T cells in Graves' hyperthyroidism and ophthalmopathy. Amplification yielded TCR beta CDR3 regions, with RNA transcripts as the source. A set of HTBI primers served as the primers for a first-round RT-PCR of the TCR CDR3. TCRdb analysed the multiplex PCR reads with MiXCR anew, one entry per CDR3 protein. Among hundreds of thousands of distinct CDR3 sequences listed, approximately 14% were seen once. What was sequenced was blood. The receptors stem from a woman between 50 and 59 years old with Graves' ophthalmopathy.

The V gene is TRBV4-3, the J gene TRBJ2-2; D is possibly TRBD1 or TRBD2 (5 bases each). The CDR3 loop spans 15 amino acids. V shed 0 bases and J shed 5 bases, with 10 bases lying between them. From germline, CDR1 is LGHNA and CDR2 YSLEER. The CDR3 spells CASSQEPGRTGELFF. CDR3 bases: TGCGCCAGCAGCCAAGAACCGGGACGTACCGGGGAGCTGTTTTTT.

This clonotype occurred many times. The rearrangement joins TRBV20-1 to TRBJ1-1; D may be TRBD1 (5 bases). V lost 0 bases, J lost 7 bases, and 6 bases lay in between. The germline CDR1 and CDR2 sequences are DFQATT and SNEGSKA (reference sequence). CDR3 length equals 11 residues. This chain's CDR3 is CSAREQVEAFF. In DNA, the CDR3 is TGCAGTGCTAGAGAACAGGTTGAAGCTTTCTTT.

This clonotype was recorded many times. The J gene is TRBJ2-2, the V gene TRBV29-1; no clear D. This CDR3 region has 14 residues. Germline CDR1 and CDR2: SQVTM and ANQGSEA. The CDR3 region is CSAALPPRTGELFF. CDR3 in DNA: TGCAGTGCAGCGTTACCCCCAAGAACCGGGGAGCTGTTTTTT.

A remark on this clonotype: A much larger clone lies one base from this, so it may be a read error. The chain couples TRBV6-5 to TRBJ2-7; D may be TRBD2 (5 bases). Looked up from germline, CDR1 is MNHEY and CDR2 is SVGAGI. The CDR3 loop spans 18 amino acids. This CDR3 reads CASSYNHGLSKSPYEPYF. CDR3 sequence (DNA): TGTGCCAGCAGTTACAACCATGGACTCTCCAAAAGCCCCTACGAGCCGTACTTC.

This clonotype was detected ten times or more. The chain has TRBV5-1 and TRBJ2-4; 7 bases map to TRBD1. The CDR3 covers 17 residues. J lost 0 bases, V lost 3 bases, and 9 bases had no gene match. Germline V CDR1 and CDR2: SGHRS, YFSETQ. CDR3 region: CASSYGTDRLAKNIQYF. Written as DNA, the CDR3 is TGCGCCAGCAGCTATGGGACAGACAGACTAGCCAAAAACATTCAGTACTTC.

In its sample, this clonotype was seen many times. The chain joins TRBV7-2 to TRBJ2-3; TRBD1 might be the D (6 bases). Trimming took off 6 bases at V and 3 bases at J, with 16 bases between the two ends. The germline CDR1 and CDR2 sequences are SGHTA and FQGNSA. The CDR3 sequence is 15 residues long. The CDR3 spells CASSPNRVRTDTQYF. As DNA, the CDR3 is TGTGCCAGCAGTCCAAACAGGGTCAGAACAGATACGCAGTATTTT.

This clonotype has ten or more counts. The chain has TRBV11-2 and TRBJ2-1; 12 bases agree with TRBD2. Trimming at V came to 4 bases and at J to 8 bases, leaving 9 bases not matched to a gene. Germline lookup yields CDR1 SGHAT and CDR2 FQNNGV. The CDR3 consists of 16 residues. CDR3: CASSWTSGIDGYEQFF. The DNA of the CDR3 is TGTGCCAGCAGCTGGACTAGCGGGATAGATGGCTATGAGCAGTTCTTC.

At least ten counts were recorded for this clonotype. The genes are TRBV11-1 and TRBJ2-5; possibly TRBD2 for D (6 bases). Per germline, CDR1 SGHAT and CDR2 FQDESV (reference sequence). The CDR3 has 15 residues. The ends were cut back, 5 bases at V and 2 bases at J, with 15 bases in the middle. CDR3 DNA: TGTGCCAGCAGCAGGGTCGGAGGGTCGCAAGAGACCCAGTACTTC. Protein sequence: CASSRVGGSQETQYF.

This clonotype was seen only a few times. The rearrangement uses TRBV28 and TRBJ1-6, with D maybe TRBD1 (6 bases). Germline V gives CDR1 MDHEN, CDR2 SYDVKM. With 5 bases removed from V and 5 bases from J, the gap between germline ends came to 22 bases. This CDR3 is built from 18 residues. DNA for the CDR3: TGTGCCAGCAGTCTCTTGTCAGGATGGGGGGCCGATAATTCACCCCTCCACTTT. It encodes CASSLLSGWGADNSPLHF.

A word on this clonotype: A much larger clone lies a single base off, so this may be a read error. The chain links TRBV10-3 to TRBJ2-1, with 8 bases lining up with TRBD2. The germline CDR1 and CDR2 sequences are ENHRY and SYGVKD. The CDR3 consists of 15 residues. Written as DNA, the CDR3 is TGTGCCATCAGTGAGTTAGCGGGAACCTACAATGAGCATTTCTTC. This translates into CAISELAGTYNEHFF.

The genes are TRBV7-9 and TRBJ2-5; 9 nucleotides align to TRBD1. The V gene's germline CDR1 is SEHNR and CDR2 FQNEAQ (reference sequence). The V gene end was trimmed by 5 bases and the J gene end by 2 bases; junction bases not matched to a gene: 6. The CDR3 sequence is 15 residues long. CDR3 sequence reads: CASSKGDRVQETQYF. For the CDR3, the DNA is TGTGCCAGCAGCAAAGGGGACAGGGTTCAAGAGACCCAGTACTTC.